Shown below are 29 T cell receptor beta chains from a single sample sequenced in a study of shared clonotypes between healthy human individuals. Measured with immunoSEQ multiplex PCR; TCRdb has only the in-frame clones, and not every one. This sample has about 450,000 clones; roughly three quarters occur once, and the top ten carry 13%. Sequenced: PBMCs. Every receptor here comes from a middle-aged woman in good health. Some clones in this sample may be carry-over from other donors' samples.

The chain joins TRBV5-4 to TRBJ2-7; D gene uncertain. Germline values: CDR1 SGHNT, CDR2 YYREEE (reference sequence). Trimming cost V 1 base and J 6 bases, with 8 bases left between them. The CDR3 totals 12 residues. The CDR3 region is CASSLYPLEQYF. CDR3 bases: TGTGCCAGCAGCTTGTACCCTCTCGAGCAGTACTTC.

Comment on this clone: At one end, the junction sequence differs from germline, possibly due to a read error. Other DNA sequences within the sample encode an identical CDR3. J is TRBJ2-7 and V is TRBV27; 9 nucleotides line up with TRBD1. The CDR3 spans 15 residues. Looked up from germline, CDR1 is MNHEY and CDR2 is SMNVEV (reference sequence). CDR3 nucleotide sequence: TGCGCCAGCAGTTTAAGGGGGACAGGGATCTACGAGCAGTACTTC. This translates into CASSLRGTGIYEQYF.

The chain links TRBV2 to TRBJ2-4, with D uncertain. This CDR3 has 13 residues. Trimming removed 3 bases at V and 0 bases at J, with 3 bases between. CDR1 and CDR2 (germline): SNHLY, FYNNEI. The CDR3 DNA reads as TGTGCCAGCAGTGAGGAAGCCAAAAACATTCAGTACTTC. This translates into CASSEEAKNIQYF.

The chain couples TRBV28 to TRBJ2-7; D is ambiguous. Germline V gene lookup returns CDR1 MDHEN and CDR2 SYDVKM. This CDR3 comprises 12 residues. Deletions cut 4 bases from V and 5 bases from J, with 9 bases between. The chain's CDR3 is CASSSATDEQYF. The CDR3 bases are TGTGCCAGCAGTTCCGCTACGGACGAGCAGTACTTC.

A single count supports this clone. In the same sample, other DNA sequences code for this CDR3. CDR3 loop: CASSPNRFDGYTF. The CDR3 nucleotides are TGTGCCAGCTCACCAAATCGCTTCGATGGCTACACCTTC. This chain links TRBV18 with TRBJ1-2, with D uncertain. Trimming shortened V by 2 bases and J by 6 bases, and 10 bases separated the two germline ends. The CDR3 totals 13 residues. Germline assignment: CDR1 KGHSH and CDR2 LQKENI.

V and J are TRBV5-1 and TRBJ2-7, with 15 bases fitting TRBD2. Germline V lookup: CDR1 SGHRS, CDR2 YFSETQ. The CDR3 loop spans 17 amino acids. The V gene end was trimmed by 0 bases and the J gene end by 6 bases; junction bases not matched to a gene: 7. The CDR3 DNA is TGCGCCAGCAGCTTGGCAGGTGGGACTAGCGGGAGGCGCGAGCAGTACTTC. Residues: CASSLAGGTSGRREQYF.

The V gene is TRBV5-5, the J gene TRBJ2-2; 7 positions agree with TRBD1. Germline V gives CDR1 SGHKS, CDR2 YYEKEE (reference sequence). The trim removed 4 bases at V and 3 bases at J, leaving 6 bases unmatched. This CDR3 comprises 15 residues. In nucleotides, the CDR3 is TGTGCCAGCAGCCTACAGGGGATTTACACCGGGGAGCTGTTTTTT. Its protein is CASSLQGIYTGELFF.

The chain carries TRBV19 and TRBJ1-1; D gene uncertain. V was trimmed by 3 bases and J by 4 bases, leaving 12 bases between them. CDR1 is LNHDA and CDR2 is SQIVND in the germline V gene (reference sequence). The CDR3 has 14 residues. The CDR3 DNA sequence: TGTGCCAGTAGTATTTACTCGGCGGGCACTGAAGCTTTCTTT. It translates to CASSIYSAGTEAFF.

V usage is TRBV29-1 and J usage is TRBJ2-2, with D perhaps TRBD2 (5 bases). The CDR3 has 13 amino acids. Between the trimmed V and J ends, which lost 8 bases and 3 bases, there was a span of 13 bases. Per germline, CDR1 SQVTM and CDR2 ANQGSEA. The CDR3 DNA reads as TGCAGCCACAGTCGGGGAGACACCGGGGAGCTGTTTTTT. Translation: CSHSRGDTGELFF.

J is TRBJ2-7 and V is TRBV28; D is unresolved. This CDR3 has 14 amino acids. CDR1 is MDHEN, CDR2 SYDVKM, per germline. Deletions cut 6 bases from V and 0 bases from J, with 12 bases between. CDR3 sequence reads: CASSWRPSSYEQYF. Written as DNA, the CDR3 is TGTGCCAGCAGCTGGAGACCAAGCTCCTACGAGCAGTACTTC.

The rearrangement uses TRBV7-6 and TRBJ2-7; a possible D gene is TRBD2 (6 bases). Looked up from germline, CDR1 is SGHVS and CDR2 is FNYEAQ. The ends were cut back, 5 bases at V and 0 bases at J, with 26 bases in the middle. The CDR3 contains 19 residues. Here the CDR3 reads CASSPRAQRASDPSYEQYF. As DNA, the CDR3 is TGTGCCAGCAGCCCCCGTGCCCAGAGAGCTAGCGATCCCTCCTACGAGCAGTACTTC.

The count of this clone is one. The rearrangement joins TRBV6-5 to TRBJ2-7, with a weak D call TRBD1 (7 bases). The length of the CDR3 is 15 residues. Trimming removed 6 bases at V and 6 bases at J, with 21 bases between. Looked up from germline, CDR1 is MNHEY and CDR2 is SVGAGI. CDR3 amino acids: CASRHNRGGRSEQYF. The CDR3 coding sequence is TGTGCCAGCAGACATAACAGGGGAGGTCGTAGCGAGCAGTACTTC.

CDR3 in amino acids: CAWSLRLPDRGLGKQYF. The CDR3, as DNA: TGTGCCTGGAGTCTACGGTTACCGGACAGGGGGCTCGGGAAGCAGTACTTC. The V call is TRBV30, the J call TRBJ2-7; 11 bases match TRBD1. Losses at the gene ends were 2 bases for V and 8 bases for J; bases not matched to a gene: 17. Per germline, CDR1 GTSNPN and CDR2 SVGIG (reference sequence). The CDR3 is 17 amino acids.

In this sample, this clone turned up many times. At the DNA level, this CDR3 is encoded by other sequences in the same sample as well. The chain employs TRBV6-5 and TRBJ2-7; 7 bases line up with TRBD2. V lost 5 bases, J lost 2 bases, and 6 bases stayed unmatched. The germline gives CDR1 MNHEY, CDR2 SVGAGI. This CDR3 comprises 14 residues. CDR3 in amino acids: CASSLLAVPYEQYF. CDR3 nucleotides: TGTGCCAGCAGTCTTCTAGCGGTCCCCTACGAGCAGTACTTC.

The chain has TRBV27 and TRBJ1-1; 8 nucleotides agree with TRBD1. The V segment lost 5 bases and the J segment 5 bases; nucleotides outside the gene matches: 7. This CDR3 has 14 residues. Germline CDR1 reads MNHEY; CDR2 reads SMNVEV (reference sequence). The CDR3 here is CASSTRGRRTEAFF. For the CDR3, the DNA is TGTGCCAGCAGTACCAGGGGGCGCCGGACTGAAGCTTTCTTT.

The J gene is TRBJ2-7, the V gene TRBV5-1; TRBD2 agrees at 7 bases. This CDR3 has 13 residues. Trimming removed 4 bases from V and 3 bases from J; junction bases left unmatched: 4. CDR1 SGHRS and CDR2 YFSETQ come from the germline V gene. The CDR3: CASSRPGGYEQYF. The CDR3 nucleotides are TGCGCCAGCAGCCGGCCGGGGGGCTACGAGCAGTACTTC.

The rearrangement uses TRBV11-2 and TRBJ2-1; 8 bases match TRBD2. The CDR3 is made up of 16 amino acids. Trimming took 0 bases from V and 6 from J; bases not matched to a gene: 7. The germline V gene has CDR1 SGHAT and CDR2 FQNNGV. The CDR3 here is CASSLDVGLAVNEQFF. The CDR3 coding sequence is TGTGCCAGCAGCTTAGATGTTGGACTAGCCGTCAATGAGCAGTTCTTC.

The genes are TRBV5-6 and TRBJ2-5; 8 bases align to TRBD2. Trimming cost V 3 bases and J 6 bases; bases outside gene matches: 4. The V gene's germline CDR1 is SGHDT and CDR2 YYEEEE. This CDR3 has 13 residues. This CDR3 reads CASSSPSGQTQYF. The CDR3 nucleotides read TGTGCCAGCAGCTCTCCTAGCGGGCAGACCCAGTACTTC.

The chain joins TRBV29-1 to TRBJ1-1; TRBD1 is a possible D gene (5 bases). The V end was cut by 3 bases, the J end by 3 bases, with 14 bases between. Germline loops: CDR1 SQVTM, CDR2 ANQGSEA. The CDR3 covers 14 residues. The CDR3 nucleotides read TGCAGCGTTGAGTACGGGGCGGAAGACACTGAAGCTTTCTTT. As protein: CSVEYGAEDTEAFF.

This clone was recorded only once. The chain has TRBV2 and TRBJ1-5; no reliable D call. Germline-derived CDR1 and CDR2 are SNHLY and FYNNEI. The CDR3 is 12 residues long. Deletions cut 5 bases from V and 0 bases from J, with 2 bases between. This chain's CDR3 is CASSYSNQPQHF. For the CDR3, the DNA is TGTGCCAGCAGTTATAGCAATCAGCCCCAGCATTTT. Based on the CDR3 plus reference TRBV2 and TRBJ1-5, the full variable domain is EPEVTQTPSHQVTQMGQEVILRCVPISNHLYFYWYRQILGQKVEFLVSFYNNEISEKSEIFDDQFSVERPDGSNFTLKIRSTKLEDSAMYFCASSYSNQPQHFGDGTRLSIL.

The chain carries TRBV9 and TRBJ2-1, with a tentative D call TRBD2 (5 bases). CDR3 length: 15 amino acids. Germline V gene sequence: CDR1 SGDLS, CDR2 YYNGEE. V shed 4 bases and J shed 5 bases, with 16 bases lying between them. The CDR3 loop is CASSRELAPNNEQFF. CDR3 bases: TGTGCCAGCAGCCGAGAGCTAGCCCCCAACAATGAGCAGTTCTTC. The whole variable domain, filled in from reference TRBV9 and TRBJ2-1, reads DSGVTQTPKHLITATGQRVTLRCSPRSGDLSVYWYQQSLDQGLQFLIQYYNGEERAKGNILERFSAQQFPDLHSELNLSSLELGDSALYFCASSRELAPNNEQFFGPGTRLTVL.

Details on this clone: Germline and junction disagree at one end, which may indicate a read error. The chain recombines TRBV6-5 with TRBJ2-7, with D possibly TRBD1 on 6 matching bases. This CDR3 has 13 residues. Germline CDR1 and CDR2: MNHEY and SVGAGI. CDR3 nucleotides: TGTGCCAGCAGTCACCCCTTGACAGGAGAGACCGCCTTC. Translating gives CASSHPLTGETAF.

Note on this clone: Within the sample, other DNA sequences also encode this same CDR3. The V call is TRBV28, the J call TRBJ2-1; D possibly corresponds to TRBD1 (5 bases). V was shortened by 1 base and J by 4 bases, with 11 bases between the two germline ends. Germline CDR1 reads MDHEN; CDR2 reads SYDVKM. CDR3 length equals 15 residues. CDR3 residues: CASSLSAGYYNEQFF. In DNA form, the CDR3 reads TGTGCCAGCAGTTTATCGGCAGGGTATTACAATGAGCAGTTCTTC. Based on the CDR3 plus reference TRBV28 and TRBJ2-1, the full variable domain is DVKVTQSSRYLVKRTGEKVFLECVQDMDHENMFWYRQDPGLGLRLIYFSYDVKMKEKGDIPEGYSVSREKKERFSLILESASTNQTSMYLCASSLSAGYYNEQFFGPGTRLTVL.

CDR3 protein: CASSPRSRGEEQYF. CDR3 DNA sequence: TGTGCCAGCAGTCCCCGTTCCCGAGGAGAAGAGCAGTACTTC. V usage is TRBV11-2 and J usage is TRBJ2-7; D unresolved. The CDR3 is 14 amino acids. Trimming removed 6 bases from V and 7 bases from J, with 19 bases in between. In germline, CDR1 is SGHAT, CDR2 FQNNGV.

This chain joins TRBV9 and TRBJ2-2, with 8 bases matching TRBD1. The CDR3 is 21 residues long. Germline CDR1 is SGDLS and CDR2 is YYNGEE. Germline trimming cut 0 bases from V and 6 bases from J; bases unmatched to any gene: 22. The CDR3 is CASSVATVSATGGKRPGELFF. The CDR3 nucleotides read TGTGCCAGCAGCGTAGCTACGGTTTCGGCAACAGGGGGGAAGAGGCCCGGGGAGCTGTTTTTT.

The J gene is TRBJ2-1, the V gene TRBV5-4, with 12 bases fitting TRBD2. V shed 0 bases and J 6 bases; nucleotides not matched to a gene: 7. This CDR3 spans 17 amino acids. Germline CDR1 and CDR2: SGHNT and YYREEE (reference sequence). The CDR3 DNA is TGTGCCAGCAGCTTGGGGACTAGCGGGATCGGCAGCAATGAGCAGTTCTTC. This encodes CASSLGTSGIGSNEQFF.

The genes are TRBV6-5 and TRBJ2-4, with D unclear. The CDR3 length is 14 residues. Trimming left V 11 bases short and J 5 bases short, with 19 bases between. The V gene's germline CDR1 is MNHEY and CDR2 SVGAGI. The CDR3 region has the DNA TGTGCCGCCTACTCGCCCGGAGCTGAAAACATTCAGTACTTC. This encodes CAAYSPGAENIQYF.

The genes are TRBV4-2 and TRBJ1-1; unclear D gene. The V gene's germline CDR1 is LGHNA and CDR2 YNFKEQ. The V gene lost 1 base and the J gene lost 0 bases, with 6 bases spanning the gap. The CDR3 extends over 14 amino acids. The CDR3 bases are TGTGCCAGCAGCCAAGGCAGAGTGAACACTGAAGCTTTCTTT. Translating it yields CASSQGRVNTEAFF.

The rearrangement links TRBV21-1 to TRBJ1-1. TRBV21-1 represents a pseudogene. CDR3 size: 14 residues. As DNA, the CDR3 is TGTGCCAGCAGGACGTATTTAGCTCGCACTGAAGCTTTCTTT. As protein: CASRTYLARTEAFF.